These T cell receptor beta chains were read from a single sample in a study of beta chain features in type 1 diabetes. TCRdb's table, derived via immunoSEQ multiplex PCR, lists solely in-frame clones and lacks some. The top ten clones hold 0.015% to 0.02% of a sample with about 270,000 clones, more than 13% of them seen once. Sequenced input: naive CD4+ T cells from blood. The origin of the receptors is a man aged 25 to 40 with type 1 diabetes. Each CDR3 is given with its conserved first and last residue. Fields, in order: J gene, V gene, D gene, clone size, CDR3 protein, CDR3 DNA. The D gene is left open where the match is weak. Size is stated for part of the rows, as once, few or many counts, or as a class when the clone is expanded.

j_gene: TRBJ2-5; v_gene: TRBV29-1; d_gene: TRBD2; abundance: -; CDR3aa: CSALPGLAGGWQTQYF; CDR3nt: TGCAGCGCCCTACCCGGGTTAGCGGGAGGTTGGCAGACCCAGTACTTC
j_gene: TRBJ1-1; v_gene: TRBV2; d_gene: -; abundance: few; CDR3aa: CASSESQTDATEAFF; CDR3nt: TGTGCCAGCAGTGAAAGCCAGACAGATGCCACTGAAGCTTTCTTT
j_gene: TRBJ1-1; v_gene: TRBV13; d_gene: -; abundance: few; CDR3aa: CASSPQGLYTEAFF; CDR3nt: TGTGCCAGCAGCCCACAGGGATTGTACACTGAAGCTTTCTTT
j_gene: TRBJ2-7; v_gene: TRBV27; d_gene: TRBD2; abundance: -; CDR3aa: CASTRQAGTYEQYF; CDR3nt: TGTGCCAGCACGCGTCAAGCGGGAACGTACGAGCAGTACTTC
j_gene: TRBJ1-1; v_gene: TRBV30; d_gene: -; abundance: few; CDR3aa: CAWSAPRQGMNTEAFF; CDR3nt: TGTGCCTGGAGCGCCCCCCGCCAGGGAATGAACACTGAAGCTTTCTTT
j_gene: TRBJ2-7; v_gene: TRBV5-1; d_gene: TRBD1; abundance: few; CDR3aa: CASSLQGQSYEQYF; CDR3nt: TGCGCCAGCAGCTTGCAGGGACAGTCCTACGAGCAGTACTTC
j_gene: TRBJ2-2; v_gene: TRBV7-2; d_gene: -; abundance: -; CDR3aa: CASSFNGGYTGELFF; CDR3nt: TGTGCCAGCAGTTTTAACGGAGGGTATACCGGGGAGCTGTTTTTT
j_gene: TRBJ2-5; v_gene: TRBV9; d_gene: TRBD1; abundance: -; CDR3aa: CASSVVGDRQETQYF; CDR3nt: TGTGCCAGCAGCGTAGTTGGGGACAGGCAAGAGACCCAGTACTTC
j_gene: TRBJ2-7; v_gene: TRBV15; d_gene: TRBD2; abundance: -; CDR3aa: CATSGGGMSSYEQYF; CDR3nt: TGTGCCACCAGCGGGGGGGGGATGAGCTCCTACGAGCAGTACTTC
j_gene: TRBJ2-5; v_gene: TRBV27; d_gene: -; abundance: few; CDR3aa: CASSYGGETQYF; CDR3nt: TGTGCCAGCAGTTATGGGGGGGAGACCCAGTACTTC
j_gene: TRBJ1-2; v_gene: TRBV25-1; d_gene: -; abundance: few; CDR3aa: CASRGGGYGYTF; CDR3nt: TGTGCCAGCAGAGGTGGAGGCTATGGCTACACCTTC
j_gene: TRBJ1-2; v_gene: TRBV6-1; d_gene: TRBD1; abundance: -; CDR3aa: CASSAMDRRHGYTF; CDR3nt: TGTGCCAGCAGCGCGATGGACAGGAGGCATGGCTACACCTTC
j_gene: TRBJ2-6; v_gene: TRBV28; d_gene: -; abundance: -; CDR3aa: CASSSRTGANVLTF; CDR3nt: TGTGCCAGCAGTTCCAGGACTGGGGCCAACGTCCTGACTTTC
j_gene: TRBJ2-1; v_gene: TRBV27; d_gene: -; abundance: -; CDR3aa: CASSFEGYNEQFF; CDR3nt: TGTGCCAGCAGTTTTGAGGGCTACAATGAGCAGTTCTTC
j_gene: TRBJ2-7; v_gene: TRBV2; d_gene: -; abundance: -; CDR3aa: CASSPSESSYEQYF; CDR3nt: TGTGCCAGCAGTCCTAGCGAGAGCTCCTACGAGCAGTACTTC
j_gene: TRBJ2-1; v_gene: TRBV30; d_gene: TRBD2; abundance: -; CDR3aa: CAWRARELLYNEQFF; CDR3nt: TGTGCCTGGAGGGCGCGGGAGTTGCTCTACAATGAGCAGTTCTTC
j_gene: TRBJ2-5; v_gene: TRBV7-2; d_gene: TRBD2; abundance: -; CDR3aa: CASSPLGLAHQETQYF; CDR3nt: TGTGCCAGCAGCCCCTTGGGACTAGCGCACCAAGAGACCCAGTACTTC
j_gene: TRBJ2-5; v_gene: TRBV7-2; d_gene: TRBD2; abundance: few; CDR3aa: CASRPSGKETQYF; CDR3nt: TGTGCCAGCAGACCTAGCGGGAAAGAGACCCAGTACTTC
j_gene: TRBJ2-7; v_gene: TRBV7-2; d_gene: TRBD1; abundance: few; CDR3aa: CASSLAGTADYEQYF; CDR3nt: TGTGCCAGCAGCTTAGCCGGGACAGCCGACTACGAGCAGTACTTC
j_gene: TRBJ1-5; v_gene: TRBV30; d_gene: -; abundance: few; CDR3aa: CAWSAQGNQPQHF; CDR3nt: TGTGCCTGGAGTGCACAGGGTAATCAGCCCCAGCATTTT
j_gene: TRBJ2-1; v_gene: TRBV28; d_gene: TRBD2; abundance: few; CDR3aa: CASSFGTSGYNEQFF; CDR3nt: TGTGCCAGCAGTTTTGGGACTAGCGGTTACAATGAGCAGTTCTTC
j_gene: TRBJ2-7; v_gene: TRBV28; d_gene: TRBD1; abundance: -; CDR3aa: CASHRTGGISEQYF; CDR3nt: TGTGCCAGCCACAGGACAGGGGGAATAAGCGAGCAGTACTTC
j_gene: TRBJ2-7; v_gene: TRBV18; d_gene: -; abundance: -; CDR3aa: CASSPSGGYEQYF; CDR3nt: TGTGCCAGCTCACCCTCCGGCGGTTACGAGCAGTACTTC
j_gene: TRBJ2-1; v_gene: TRBV14; d_gene: TRBD1; abundance: many; CDR3aa: CASSHLTGAENEQFF; CDR3nt: TGTGCCAGCAGCCACCTGACAGGGGCGGAAAATGAGCAGTTCTTC
j_gene: TRBJ2-1; v_gene: TRBV6-5; d_gene: TRBD2; abundance: few; CDR3aa: CASSYSGLAGVVEQFF; CDR3nt: TGTGCCAGCAGCTACTCGGGACTAGCGGGAGTAGTTGAGCAGTTCTTC
j_gene: TRBJ2-5; v_gene: TRBV4-2; d_gene: TRBD2; abundance: -; CDR3aa: CASSVGLAEQETQYF; CDR3nt: TGTGCCAGCAGCGTGGGACTAGCGGAGCAAGAGACCCAGTACTTC